This T cell receptor (beta chain) was sequenced during a study of Graves' ophthalmopathy and Graves' hyperthyroidism (dated by TCRdb to the late 2010s). About the investigation overall: Peripheral blood was collected at initial diagnosis, before any treatment. TCR beta repertoire signatures were used to distinguish Graves' ophthalmopathy from Graves' hyperthyroidism and to predict progression to ophthalmopathy. In total, 135 blood samples were TCR-sequenced: fewer than 50 ophthalmopathy, some 75 hyperthyroidism and some 17 hyperthyroidism-to-ophthalmopathy patients. A discovery set of 100 or so patients (approximately 45 ophthalmopathy, 60 or so stable hyperthyroidism) was enrolled to explore V-J signatures distinguishing ophthalmopathy from hyperthyroidism. The independent validation cohort included around 19 hyperthyroidism patients plus 17 patients who later progressed from hyperthyroidism to ophthalmopathy. In roughly 6 hyperthyroidism patients, T-cell repertoires of thyroid tissue and blood were compared. After sampling, hyperthyroidism patients received methimazole starting at 30 mg daily, and ophthalmopathy patients received high-dose intravenous methylprednisolone. The roughly 99 discovery patients were divided at random into training and test sets in a 7:3 ratio. Paper-wide results and their limitations: Most of the expanded thyroid clonotypes with a frequency above 0.001 were also detected in blood, and it was suggested that the thyroid immune response may be reflected by blood repertoires. Ophthalmopathy was separated from stable hyperthyroidism by the 13-signature model with around 89% sensitivity and roughly 83% specificity in cross-validation and with 80%/75% in the test set. Sample size was not predetermined statistically, and investigators were not blinded to group allocation. In validation, the model predicted ophthalmopathy progression with about 64% sensitivity and roughly 72% specificity; approximately 12 predicted patients were CT-confirmed with GO in a median of approximately 6.2 months.

Ophthalmopathy patients were characterized by moderately to severely active disease, a Clinical Activity Score of at least 3, a NOSPECS grade of at least 4, and a disease duration under 3 months. Patients with other autoimmune diseases, uncontrolled infections, pregnancy or lactation were excluded from the study. Clinical symptoms, serum thyroxine, TRAb, thyroid ultrasound and orbital computed tomography formed the basis of the diagnosis. PBMCs were isolated from 10 ml of fresh peripheral blood by Ficoll-Paque density gradient centrifugation. Trizol reagent was used to extract the total RNA, and its quality was then checked on an Agilent 2100 Bioanalyzer. In the germline V gene, CDR1 corresponds to SGHDN and CDR2 to FVKESK. At the junction V is shortened by 2 bases and J by 5 bases, with 18 bases in between. The cysteine opens and the phenylalanine closes a CDR3 of 16 amino acids. Just CDR3 DNA is preserved here, 48 bases in frame from base 1.

TCR beta CDR3 regions were amplified from RNA transcripts for repertoire sequencing. HTBI primers and the Qiagen OneStep RT-PCR kit were used in a first-round RT-PCR, which was followed by a second-round multiplex PCR, size selection and purification. Libraries were sequenced paired-end with 100 bp reads on an Illumina HiSeq2000. The published analysis was carried out like this. Reads were processed with SOAPnuke, discarding reads with adapters, uncalled bases, mean Phred below 15, or no exact constant-primer or identifier match. High-quality paired reads were merged with COPE v1.2.5. Each unique nucleotide sequence was defined as a clonotype, and clonotypes were aligned to IMGT TRB V, D and J references with MiTCR v1.1. The analysis was limited to V-J combinations with a frequency above 0.0001, which together covered over 99% of the repertoires. For each V-J combination, a TCR clonal expansion and chaos score was defined as the ratio of F50 clonal expansion to chaos observed in the TCRdist matrix. Welch's t-statistics and random forest were used to reduce the features to 13 V-J combinations, which were then used as input to a naive Bayes classifier. The similarity between thyroid and blood repertoires was quantified using the Morisita-Horn index. The raw public reads went through TCRdb reprocessing: fastp at Q25, MiXCR clone calling, in-frame beta chains kept. Duplicate CDR3 protein sequences are folded into a single record with the most common DNA and genes. The V and J calls reflect TCRdb's pipeline rather than the authors' work. Here the sample has 200,000 to 250,000 distinct CDR3 sequences; about 22% occur a single time. Of the sample, around two fifths falls within the top ten clones.

Notes on this clonotype: Its antigen is not yet known. Within one base of it there is no much larger clone, and no base qualities were kept.

Sequencing used peripheral blood. This receptor chain uses TRBV14 and TRBJ1-1; TRBD1 might be the D gene, on 5 matching bases. The TCR was taken from a woman between 50 and 59 years old with Graves' ophthalmopathy. Donor details come from another sample of the same person, matched by shared clones. The nucleotide sequence is given as TGTGCCAGCAGCCAATACAGGCAGGGAGGGCAGACTGAAGCTTTCTTT. This yields the protein CASSQYRQGGQTEAFF. The full variable domain, completed from the reference TRBV14 and TRBJ1-1 proteins outside the CDR3, reads EAGVTQFPSHSVIEKGQTVTLRCDPISGHDNLYWYRRVMGKEIKFLLHFVKESKQDESGMPNNRFLAERTGGTYSTLKVQPAELEDSGVYFCASSQYRQGGQTEAFFGQGTRLTVV.